Reported below is one TCR beta chain. Its antigen target is currently unknown. One base away there is no much larger clone; base qualities are not given. The library was prepared using PCR. TCRdb names Illumina HiSeq 2500 as the instrument used. To reduce PCR and sequencing biases, unique molecular identifiers were built into the TCR beta cDNA libraries. Every 1 to 10 million input T cells yielded 500,000 or so cDNA molecules, meaning each molecule approximated one T cell. Patient libraries were prepared and sequenced with the same protocol used for the earlier healthy control dataset. Samples belonging to the same batch were prepared together, multiplexed and sequenced on a shared HiSeq lane. The authors' analysis ran thus. MIGEC was used to process the raw barcoded reads, and molecular identifier groups with only a single read were discarded before consensus assembly and CDR3 extraction. Clonotype tables were post-analysed with VDJtools, and diversity was normalized by down-sampling all datasets to the smallest sample size. In repertoire overlap clustering, CDR3 amino acid sequences, but not nucleotide sequences, were matched to correct batch-related cross-sample contamination. Through fastp at Q25 and MiXCR, TCRdb rebuilt clones from the public reads, retaining in-frame beta chains. CDR3 protein duplicates are merged, each entry listing the most common genes and DNA. The authors' filters were not applied to this entry. Recorded for this sample are fewer than 900,000 distinct CDR3 sequences; around 45% of them occurred a single time. Jointly, the top ten make up roughly 4.9% of the sample.

These data are taken from a study of post-analysis software for immune sequencing data (dated by TCRdb to 2013 to 2016). Background for the entire study: The recorded disease courses included relapsing-remitting, secondary progressive and progressive-relapsing multiple sclerosis, and some patients had no subtype annotation. The patient repertoires were set against about 10 previously published healthy control repertoires from donors whose ages ranged from roughly 6 to 27 years. A subset of samples was prepared in parallel using single-end sample barcoding, then pooled and co-amplified after Illumina adapter ligation.

TCR beta repertoires were profiled from peripheral blood of 13 young patients with multiple sclerosis to demonstrate the VDJtools post-analysis software. The patients with multiple sclerosis were children and adolescents between roughly 6 and 17 years of age. V loses 4 bases, J loses 5 bases, and the germline ends lie 15 bases apart. The germline V gene yields SQVTM for CDR1 and ANQGSEA for CDR2. There are 14 amino acids in the CDR3, from cysteine to phenylalanine inclusive. The entry retains the CDR3 DNA only, 42 bases that are in frame from base 1. Results and caveats for the whole study, not just this receptor: The multiple sclerosis patient group was slightly younger than the control group. Compared with controls, multiple sclerosis patients had significantly lower normalized Chao1 diversity, a finding suggesting substantial peripheral T-cell clonal expansion. Strong co-clustering of samples prepared in the same batch was shown by direct clustering with F measure, prompting a batch-effect correction. Significantly higher frequencies in patients than in controls were found for five or six TRBV segments, including TRBV5-6, TRBV5-1 and TRBV20-1.

Sequencing was carried out using blood. The chain uses TRBV29-1 and TRBJ2-1; the D gene may be TRBD1 or TRBD2, since each aligns over 5 bases. The receptor's source is a girl between 10 and 17 years old with multiple sclerosis. The CDR3 protein is CSVVGRWGHNEQFF. The sequenced DNA is TGCAGCGTTGTAGGGAGATGGGGCCACAATGAGCAGTTCTTC.